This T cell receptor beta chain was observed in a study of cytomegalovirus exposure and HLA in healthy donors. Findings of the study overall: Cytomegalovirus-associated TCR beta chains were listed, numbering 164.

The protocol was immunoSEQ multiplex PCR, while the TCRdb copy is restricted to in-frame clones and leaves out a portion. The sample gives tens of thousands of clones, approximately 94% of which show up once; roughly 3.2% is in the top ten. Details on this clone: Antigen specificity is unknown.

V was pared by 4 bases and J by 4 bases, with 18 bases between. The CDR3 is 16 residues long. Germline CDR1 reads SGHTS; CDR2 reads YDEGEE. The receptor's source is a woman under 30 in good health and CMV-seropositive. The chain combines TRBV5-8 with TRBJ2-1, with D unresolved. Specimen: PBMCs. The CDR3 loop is CASSTPVGVLYNEQFF. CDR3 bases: TGTGCCAGCAGCACCCCTGTAGGAGTTCTATACAATGAGCAGTTCTTC.